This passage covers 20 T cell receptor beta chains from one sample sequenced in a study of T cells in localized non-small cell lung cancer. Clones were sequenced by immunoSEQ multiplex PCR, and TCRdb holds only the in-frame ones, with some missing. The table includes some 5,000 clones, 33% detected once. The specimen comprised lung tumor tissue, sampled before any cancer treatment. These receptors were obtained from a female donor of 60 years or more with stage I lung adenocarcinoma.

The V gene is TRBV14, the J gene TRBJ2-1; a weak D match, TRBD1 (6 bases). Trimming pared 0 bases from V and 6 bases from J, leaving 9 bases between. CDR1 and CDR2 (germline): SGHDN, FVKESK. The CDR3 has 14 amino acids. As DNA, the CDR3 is TGTGCCAGCAGCCAAGATTGGACAGTCAATGAGCAGTTCTTC. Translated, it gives CASSQDWTVNEQFF. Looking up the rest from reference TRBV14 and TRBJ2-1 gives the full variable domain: EAGVTQFPSHSVIEKGQTVTLRCDPISGHDNLYWYRRVMGKEIKFLLHFVKESKQDESGMPNNRFLAERTGGTYSTLKVQPAELEDSGVYFCASSQDWTVNEQFFGPGTRLTVL.

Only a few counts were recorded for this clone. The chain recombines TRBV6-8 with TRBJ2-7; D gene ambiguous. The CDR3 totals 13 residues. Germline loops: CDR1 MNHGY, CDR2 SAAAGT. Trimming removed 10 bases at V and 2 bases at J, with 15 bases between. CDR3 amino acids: CAIGDSLTYEQYF. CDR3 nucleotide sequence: TGTGCCATCGGCGACTCTCTAACCTACGAGCAGTACTTC.

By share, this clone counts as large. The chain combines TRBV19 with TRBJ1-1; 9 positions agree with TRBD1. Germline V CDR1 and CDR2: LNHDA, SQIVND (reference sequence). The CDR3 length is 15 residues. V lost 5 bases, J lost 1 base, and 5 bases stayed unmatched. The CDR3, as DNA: TGTGCCAGTAGTTTTTTGGGACAGGGGAACACTGAAGCTTTCTTT. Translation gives CASSFLGQGNTEAFF.

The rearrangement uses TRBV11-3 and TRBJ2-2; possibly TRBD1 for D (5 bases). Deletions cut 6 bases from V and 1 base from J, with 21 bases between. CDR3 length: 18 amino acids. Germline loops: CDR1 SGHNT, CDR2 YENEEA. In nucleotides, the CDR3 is TGTGCCAGCAGTCCCTCCGCAGGGAAGTTCTGGAACACCGGGGAGCTGTTTTTT. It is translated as CASSPSAGKFWNTGELFF.

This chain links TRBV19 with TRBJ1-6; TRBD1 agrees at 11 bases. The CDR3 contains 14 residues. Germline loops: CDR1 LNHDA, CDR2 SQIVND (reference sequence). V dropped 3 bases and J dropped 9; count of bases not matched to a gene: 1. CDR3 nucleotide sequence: TGTGCCAGTAGTATGGACAGGGGGCGTTCACCCCTCCACTTT. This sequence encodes CASSMDRGRSPLHF.

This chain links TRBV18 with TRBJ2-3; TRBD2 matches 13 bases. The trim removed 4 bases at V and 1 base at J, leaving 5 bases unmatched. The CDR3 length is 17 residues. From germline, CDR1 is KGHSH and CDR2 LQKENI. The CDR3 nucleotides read TGTGCCAGCTCACGGACTAGCGGGGGACTGGGCACAGATACGCAGTATTTT. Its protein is CASSRTSGGLGTDTQYF.

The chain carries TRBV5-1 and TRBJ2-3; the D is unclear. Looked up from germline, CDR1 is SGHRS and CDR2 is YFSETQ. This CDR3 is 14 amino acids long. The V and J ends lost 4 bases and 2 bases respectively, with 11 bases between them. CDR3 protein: CASSAHDSTDTQYF. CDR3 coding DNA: TGCGCCAGCAGCGCCCATGACTCCACAGATACGCAGTATTTT.

CDR3 nucleotide sequence: TGTGCCAGCAGCTTAGAAAGTAGCTCCTACAATGAGCAGTTCTTC. The encoded protein is CASSLESSSYNEQFF. The chain employs TRBV11-3 and TRBJ2-1; no definite D call. The V gene's germline CDR1 is SGHNT and CDR2 YENEEA. The CDR3 is 15 amino acids. With 0 bases removed from V and 0 bases from J, the gap between germline ends came to 6 bases.

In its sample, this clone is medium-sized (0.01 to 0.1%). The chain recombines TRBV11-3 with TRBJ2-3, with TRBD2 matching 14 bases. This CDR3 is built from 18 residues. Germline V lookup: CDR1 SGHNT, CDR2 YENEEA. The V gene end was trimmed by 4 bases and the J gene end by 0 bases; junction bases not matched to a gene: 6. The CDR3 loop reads CASSSRLAGGVSTDTQYF. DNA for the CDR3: TGTGCCAGCAGCTCAAGACTAGCGGGGGGGGTGAGCACAGATACGCAGTATTTT.

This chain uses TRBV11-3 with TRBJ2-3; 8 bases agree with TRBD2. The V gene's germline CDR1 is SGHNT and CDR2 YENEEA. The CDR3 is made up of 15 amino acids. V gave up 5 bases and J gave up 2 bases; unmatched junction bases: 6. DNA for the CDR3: TGTGCCAGCAGCCCCTTAGCGGGACTCACAGATACGCAGTATTTT. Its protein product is CASSPLAGLTDTQYF.

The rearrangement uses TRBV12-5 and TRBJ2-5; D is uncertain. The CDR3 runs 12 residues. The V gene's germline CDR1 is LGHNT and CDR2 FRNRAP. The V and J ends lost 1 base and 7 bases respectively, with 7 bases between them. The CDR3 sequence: CASGLEIGTQYF. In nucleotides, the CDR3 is TGTGCTAGTGGTTTGGAGATTGGGACCCAGTACTTC. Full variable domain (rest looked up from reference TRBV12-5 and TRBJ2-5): DARVTQTPRHKVTEMGQEVTMRCQPILGHNTVFWYRQTMMQGLELLAYFRNRAPLDDSGMPKDRFSAEMPDATLATLKIQPSEPRDSAVYFCASGLEIGTQYFGPGTRLLVL.

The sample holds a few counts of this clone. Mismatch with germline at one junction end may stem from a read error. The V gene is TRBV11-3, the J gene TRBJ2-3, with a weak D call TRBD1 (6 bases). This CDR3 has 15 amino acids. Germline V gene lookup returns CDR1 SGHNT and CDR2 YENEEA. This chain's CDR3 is CARSLPRGGTDTQYF. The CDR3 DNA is TGTGCCAGAAGCTTACCCAGGGGTGGCACAGATACGCAGTATTTT.

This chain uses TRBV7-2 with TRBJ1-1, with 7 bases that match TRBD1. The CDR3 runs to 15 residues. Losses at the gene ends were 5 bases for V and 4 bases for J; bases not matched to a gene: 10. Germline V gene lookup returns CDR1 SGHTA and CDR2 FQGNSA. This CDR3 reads CASSARQGQGTEAFF. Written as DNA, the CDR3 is TGTGCCAGCAGCGCACGACAGGGCCAGGGCACTGAAGCTTTCTTT.

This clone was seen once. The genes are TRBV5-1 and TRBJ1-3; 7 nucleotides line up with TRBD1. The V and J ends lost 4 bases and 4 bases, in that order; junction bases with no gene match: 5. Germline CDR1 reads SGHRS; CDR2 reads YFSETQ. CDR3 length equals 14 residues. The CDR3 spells CASSSTGAGNTIYF. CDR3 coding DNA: TGCGCCAGCAGCAGTACAGGGGCAGGAAACACCATATATTTT.

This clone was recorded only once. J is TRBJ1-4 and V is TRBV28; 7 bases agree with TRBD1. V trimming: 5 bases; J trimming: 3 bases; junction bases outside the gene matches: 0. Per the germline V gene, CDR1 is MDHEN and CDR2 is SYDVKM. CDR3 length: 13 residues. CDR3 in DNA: TGTGCCAGCAGTGGACAGGCTAATGAAAAACTGTTTTTT. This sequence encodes CASSGQANEKLFF.

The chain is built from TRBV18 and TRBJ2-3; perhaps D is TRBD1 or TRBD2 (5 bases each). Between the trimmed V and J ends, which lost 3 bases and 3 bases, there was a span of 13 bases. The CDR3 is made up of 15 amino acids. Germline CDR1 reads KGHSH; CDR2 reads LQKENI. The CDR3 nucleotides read TGTGCCAGCTCACCGGGGGTCCTGGGAACAGATACGCAGTATTTT. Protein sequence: CASSPGVLGTDTQYF. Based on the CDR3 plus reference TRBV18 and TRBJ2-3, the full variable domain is NAGVMQNPRHLVRRRGQEARLRCSPMKGHSHVYWYRQLPEEGLKFMVYLQKENIIDESGMPKERFSAEFPKEGPSILRIQQVVRGDSAAYFCASSPGVLGTDTQYFGPGTRLTVL.

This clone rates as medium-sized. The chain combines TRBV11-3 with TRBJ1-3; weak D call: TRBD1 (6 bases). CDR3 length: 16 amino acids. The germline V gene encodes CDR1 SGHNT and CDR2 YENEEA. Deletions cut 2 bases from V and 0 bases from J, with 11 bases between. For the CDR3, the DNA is TGTGCCAGCAGCTTAAGTTCAGGGGCCTCTGGAAACACCATATATTTT. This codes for CASSLSSGASGNTIYF.

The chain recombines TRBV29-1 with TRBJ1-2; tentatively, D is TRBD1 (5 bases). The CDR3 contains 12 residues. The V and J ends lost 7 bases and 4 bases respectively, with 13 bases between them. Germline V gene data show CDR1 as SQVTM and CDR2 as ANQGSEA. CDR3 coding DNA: TGCAGCGCAAACCGGGACGGCTATGGCTACACCTTC. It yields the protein CSANRDGYGYTF.

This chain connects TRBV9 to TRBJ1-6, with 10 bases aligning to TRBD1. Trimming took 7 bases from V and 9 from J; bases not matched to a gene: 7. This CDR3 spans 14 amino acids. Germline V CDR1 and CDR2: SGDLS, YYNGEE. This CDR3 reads CASAFGQGVSPLHF. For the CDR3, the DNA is TGTGCCAGCGCCTTCGGACAGGGGGTTTCACCCCTCCACTTT.

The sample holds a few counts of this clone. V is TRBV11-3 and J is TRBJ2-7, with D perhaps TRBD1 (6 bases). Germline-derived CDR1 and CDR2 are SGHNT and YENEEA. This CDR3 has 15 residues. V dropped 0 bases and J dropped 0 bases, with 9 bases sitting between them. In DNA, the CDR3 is TGTGCCAGCAGCTTAGATCTGGACAGCTCCTACGAGCAGTACTTC. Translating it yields CASSLDLDSSYEQYF.